These 19 T cell receptor beta chains share one sample of origin, sequenced in a study of shared clonotypes between healthy human individuals. Here immunoSEQ multiplex PCR was the method, and the copy in TCRdb shows in-frame clones only, minus some. The table has about 460,000 clones, roughly three quarters seen once. The sequencing input was PBMCs. The receptors here all came from a woman aged 40-49 years in good health. Some clones in this sample may be carry-over from other donors' samples.

The rearrangement uses TRBV4-2 and TRBJ2-7, with D possibly matching TRBD2 (6 bases). This CDR3 has 15 residues. V was clipped by 1 base and J by 2 bases, with 12 bases between them. From germline, CDR1 is LGHNA and CDR2 YNFKEQ. The CDR3 region is CASSQAGTGAYEQYF. The CDR3 DNA is TGTGCCAGCAGCCAAGCCGGGACTGGGGCCTACGAGCAGTACTTC.

CDR3 coding DNA: TGTGCCAGCAGCCGAAGGACTAGCGGGATGGCAGATACGCAGTATTTT. Protein product: CASSRRTSGMADTQYF. The V gene is TRBV7-2, the J gene TRBJ2-3, with 12 bases fitting TRBD2. The junction had 7 bases not matched to a gene; V was cut back by 5 bases and J by 4 bases. The CDR3 length is 16 residues. CDR1 is SGHTA, CDR2 FQGNSA, per germline.

The chain uses TRBV27 and TRBJ2-7, with 8 bases that match TRBD2. Germline assignment: CDR1 MNHEY and CDR2 SMNVEV (reference sequence). The J segment lost 9 bases and the V segment lost 5 bases, leaving 15 bases of the junction unmatched. This CDR3 contains 15 residues. The CDR3 loop is CASSPSGRAGEAQYF. The CDR3 DNA reads TGTGCCAGCAGTCCATCGGGGAGAGCGGGAGAGGCGCAGTACTTC.

The chain has TRBV30 and TRBJ1-2, with D possibly TRBD1 on 5 matching bases. V lost 2 bases and J 1 base, leaving 14 bases between the germline ends. The V gene's germline CDR1 is GTSNPN and CDR2 SVGIG (reference sequence). This CDR3 spans 15 amino acids. The CDR3 DNA is TGTGCCTGGAGTATCGACAGTTCGGGTAACTATGGCTACACCTTC. Residues: CAWSIDSSGNYGYTF.

This clone has at least ten counts. The chain joins TRBV30 to TRBJ2-2; D is uncertain. In germline, CDR1 is GTSNPN, CDR2 SVGIG (reference sequence). The CDR3 totals 13 residues. The V end lost 1 base, the J end lost 6 bases, and 9 bases lay between the germline ends. CDR3 DNA sequence: TGTGCCTGGAGTGCGGGCGAAGCCGGGGAGCTGTTTTTT. It is translated as CAWSAGEAGELFF.

This clone was found many times. Distinct nucleotide sequences in the sample also encode this CDR3. CDR3 amino acids: CASSEVQGSTGELFF. The CDR3 DNA sequence: TGTGCCAGCAGTGAAGTCCAGGGCTCTACCGGGGAGCTGTTTTTT. The chain combines TRBV6-1 with TRBJ2-2; perhaps TRBD1 as D (5 bases). The CDR3 consists of 15 residues. The V end lost 1 base, the J end lost 5 bases, and 11 bases lay between the germline ends. The V gene's germline CDR1 is MNHNS and CDR2 SASEGT.

This chain joins TRBV2 and TRBJ2-7; 7 positions match TRBD1. CDR1 is SNHLY and CDR2 is FYNNEI in the germline V gene. CDR3 length: 18 amino acids. The J segment lost 2 bases and the V segment lost 1 base, leaving 14 bases of the junction unmatched. The CDR3, as DNA: TGTGCCAGCAGTGAAGGGGGTCCAGGGGGAGCGCCCCCCTACGAGCAGTACTTC. Translating gives CASSEGGPGGAPPYEQYF.

The chain has TRBV6-1 and TRBJ1-4; D is undetermined. V was cut by 6 bases and J by 6 bases, with 11 bases left in between. Looked up from germline, CDR1 is MNHNS and CDR2 is SASEGT. There are 13 residues in the CDR3. The CDR3 protein is CASRGPGDEKLFF. The CDR3 DNA follows: TGTGCCAGCAGAGGGCCTGGGGATGAAAAACTGTTTTTT.

Remarks on this clone: A read error likely explains this, since a far larger clone differs by one base. V gene TRBV25-1 combines with J gene TRBJ1-5, with D perhaps matching TRBD1 (5 bases). Germline V gives CDR1 MGHDK, CDR2 SYGVNS. The CDR3 runs to 14 residues. V was trimmed by 11 bases and J by 1 base, leaving 15 bases between them. CDR3 protein: CAGNPGTSNQPQHF. The CDR3 DNA reads TGTGCCGGCAATCCCGGGACCAGCAATCAGCCCCAGCATTTT.

Points on this clone: Given a much more abundant clone one base away, this may be a read error. The rearrangement links TRBV6-1 to TRBJ1-6; D is ambiguous. The length of the CDR3 is 14 residues. Germline loops: CDR1 MNHNS, CDR2 SASEGT. The CDR3 bases are TGTGCCACAGCGCGATACTCACAAAATTCACCCCTCTACTTT. Translating gives CATARYSQNSPLYF.

The V and J genes are TRBV30 and TRBJ1-2; TRBD1 is a possible D gene (6 bases). The CDR3 spans 13 residues. V was pared by 8 bases and J by 4 bases, with 17 bases between. Germline values: CDR1 GTSNPN, CDR2 SVGIG (reference sequence). Here the CDR3 DNA reads TGTGCCACCCGCCCAGGGGAAATCTATGGCTACACCTTC. It translates to CATRPGEIYGYTF.

The chain uses TRBV7-2 and TRBJ2-7; 8 positions match TRBD2. In germline, CDR1 is SGHTA, CDR2 FQGNSA. This CDR3 is 13 amino acids long. With V trimmed by 5 bases and J by 4 bases, 4 bases remained unmatched. CDR3 in amino acids: CASSLSGSYEQYF. CDR3 DNA: TGTGCCAGCAGCCTCAGCGGGAGTTACGAGCAGTACTTC.

J is TRBJ2-3 and V is TRBV11-2; 10 bases are shared with TRBD2. CDR1 is SGHAT and CDR2 is FQNNGV in the germline V gene. This CDR3 spans 14 amino acids. J was trimmed by 5 bases and V by 3 bases; bases with no gene match: 2. CDR3 protein: CASSFGLAEDTQYF. As DNA, the CDR3 is TGTGCCAGCAGCTTTGGACTAGCGGAAGATACGCAGTATTTT.

Ten or more counts support this clone. Other nucleotide sequences in the sample specify the same CDR3. This chain joins TRBV19 and TRBJ2-1; D unresolved. The length of the CDR3 is 15 residues. Trimming stripped 0 bases from V and 8 bases from J, with 14 bases between. Germline CDR1 reads LNHDA; CDR2 reads SQIVND (reference sequence). In DNA form, the CDR3 reads TGTGCCAGTAGTATAGATCTACTCGCCCCGGATGAGCAGTTCTTC. Residues: CASSIDLLAPDEQFF.

The DNA for the CDR3 is TGCAGCGTTTCCCCCGGGACAGGGTGGCACACTGAAGCTTTCTTT. Protein sequence: CSVSPGTGWHTEAFF. The chain links TRBV29-1 to TRBJ1-1, with 9 bases fitting TRBD1. CDR1 and CDR2 (germline): SQVTM, ANQGSEA. V was pared by 5 bases and J by 3 bases, with 10 bases of the junction left unmatched. This CDR3 has 15 amino acids.

This clone was observed a handful of times. This chain joins TRBV28 and TRBJ2-5; D is perhaps TRBD1 (6 bases). The ends were cut back, 3 bases at V and 4 bases at J, with 15 bases in the middle. Germline V gene lookup returns CDR1 MDHEN and CDR2 SYDVKM. This CDR3 has 15 amino acids. CDR3: CASSFRVGQPETQYF. DNA of the CDR3: TGTGCCAGCAGTTTTCGGGTGGGACAACCAGAGACCCAGTACTTC.

The chain couples TRBV29-1 to TRBJ2-3, with TRBD1 matching 9 bases. This CDR3 spans 13 amino acids. Trimming removed 4 bases from V and 6 bases from J; junction bases left unmatched: 5. Germline loops: CDR1 SQVTM, CDR2 ANQGSEA. The CDR3 sequence is CSVVGQGFDTQYF. The DNA of the CDR3 is TGCAGCGTTGTGGGACAGGGTTTTGATACGCAGTATTTT.

The sample holds a few counts of this clone. The CDR3 sequence: CASSPGQGTYGYTF. CDR3 DNA sequence: TGTGCCAGCAGTCCTGGACAGGGGACCTATGGCTACACCTTC. This sequence joins TRBV28 and TRBJ1-2; 9 bases fit TRBD1. CDR1 and CDR2 from the germline V gene are MDHEN and SYDVKM. V gave up 5 bases and J gave up 4 bases; unmatched junction bases: 5. The CDR3 totals 14 residues.

This sequence joins TRBV5-1 and TRBJ2-5; D possibly corresponds to TRBD1 (5 bases). The germline CDR1 and CDR2 sequences are SGHRS and YFSETQ. V lost 6 bases and J 4 bases, leaving 13 bases between the germline ends. This CDR3 is 13 amino acids long. DNA for the CDR3: TGCGCCAGCAACGTGGGGCCGGGAGAGACCCAGTACTTC. This translates into CASNVGPGETQYF.